Shown below are 30 T cell receptor beta chains from a single sample sequenced in a study of naive and memory T cell subsets. Reverse transcription of blood and skin TCR RNA was primed at alpha and beta constant regions. TCRdb independently ran MiXCR on the 5' RACE reads; one entry per CDR3 protein. This repertoire shows 20,000 to 25,000 distinct CDR3 sequences, 4.2% found once; its top ten account for over 7.5%. RNA was extracted from roughly 2.6 ml of whole blood of healthy adults. Receptors originate from a male donor in good health.

This clonotype was counted ten times or more. The CDR3 reads CASARPSALSYEQYF. The CDR3 region has the DNA TGTGCCAGCGCTAGACCGTCAGCCCTTTCCTACGAGCAGTACTTC. The V gene is TRBV12-3 or TRBV12-4, the J gene TRBJ2-7; D is uncertain. V lost 8 bases and J 1 base, leaving 18 bases between the germline ends. The CDR3 runs 15 residues.

This clonotype was seen ten or more times. V and J are TRBV2 and TRBJ2-1, with 11 bases fitting TRBD2. The V gene's germline CDR1 is SNHLY and CDR2 FYNNEI. The V gene end was trimmed by 6 bases and the J gene end by 6 bases; junction bases not matched to a gene: 7. This CDR3 spans 15 amino acids. The CDR3 reads CASSSLAGERNEQFF. CDR3 in DNA: TGTGCCAGCAGCTCACTAGCGGGAGAACGCAATGAGCAGTTCTTC. The complete variable domain, with remaining parts taken from reference TRBV2 and TRBJ2-1, reads EPEVTQTPSHQVTQMGQEVILRCVPISNHLYFYWYRQILGQKVEFLVSFYNNEISEKSEIFDDQFSVERPDGSNFTLKIRSTKLEDSAMYFCASSSLAGERNEQFFGPGTRLTVL.

This clonotype was recorded many times. This chain uses TRBV19 with TRBJ1-5; weak D call: TRBD1 (6 bases). This CDR3 contains 16 residues. Germline CDR1 reads LNHDA; CDR2 reads SQIVND (reference sequence). V gave up 2 bases and J gave up 5 bases, with 16 bases separating them. The DNA of the CDR3 is TGTGCCAGTAGTATACGTCGGGGGGCGCAGGATCAGCCCCAGCATTTT. The encoded protein is CASSIRRGAQDQPQHF.

At least ten counts were recorded for this clonotype. This rearrangement joins TRBV7-8 to TRBJ2-7, with a possible D match to TRBD1 (5 bases). The CDR3 contains 14 residues. Germline V gene lookup returns CDR1 SGHVS and CDR2 FQNEAQ. V was pared by 1 base and J by 0 bases, with 7 bases between. The CDR3 region has the DNA TGTGCCAGCAGCTTAGACAGGAGCTCCTACGAGCAGTACTTC. Its protein product is CASSLDRSSYEQYF.

In its sample, this clonotype was seen many times. A read error may explain this, as a much larger clone is one base away. This CDR3 is CSARTTAPYGDTF. The CDR3 bases are TGCAGTGCTAGAACGACAGCTCCTTATGGCGACACCTTC. The chain couples TRBV20-1 to TRBJ1-2; perhaps TRBD1 as D (5 bases). Germline V CDR1 and CDR2: DFQATT, SNEGSKA (reference sequence). The CDR3 has 13 residues.

This clonotype was counted ten times or more. The V and J genes are TRBV7-9 and TRBJ2-7, with 9 positions matching TRBD1. The CDR3 length is 15 residues. From germline, CDR1 is SEHNR and CDR2 FQNEAQ (reference sequence). V was clipped by 7 bases and J by 6 bases; unmatched bases: 13. CDR3 sequence reads: CASTPAGTGKGEQYF. The CDR3 DNA reads as TGTGCCAGCACCCCCGCCGGGACAGGGAAGGGCGAGCAGTACTTC.

Regarding this clonotype: A single base separates this from a much larger clone, so it may be a read error. V is TRBV7-2 and J is TRBJ1-5, with D hard to call. The CDR3 covers 14 residues. Germline assignment: CDR1 SGHTA and CDR2 FQGNSA. CDR3 region: CASSLAGGNQPQNF. The DNA of the CDR3 is TGTGCCAGCAGCTTAGCGGGAGGCAATCAGCCCCAGAATTTT. Using reference TRBV7-2 and TRBJ1-5 for the parts outside the CDR3, the full variable domain is GAGVSQSPSNKVTEKGKDVELRCDPISGHTALYWYRQSLGQGLEFLIYFQGNSAPDKSGLPSDRFSAERTGGSVSTLTIQRTQQEDSAVYLCASSLAGGNQPQNFGDGTRLSIL.

This clonotype was recorded many times. The chain recombines TRBV19 with TRBJ1-2; weak D call: TRBD1 (5 bases). The CDR3 contains 15 residues. Between the trimmed V and J ends, which lost 7 bases and 5 bases, there was a span of 20 bases. Germline V gene data show CDR1 as LNHDA and CDR2 as SQIVND (reference sequence). The CDR3 protein is CASKGQGSSLYGYTF. CDR3 DNA sequence: TGTGCCAGTAAGGGGCAGGGTTCGTCCCTTTATGGCTACACCTTC. Drawing the rest from reference TRBV19 and TRBJ1-2, the complete variable domain is DGGITQSPKYLFRKEGQNVTLSCEQNLNHDAMYWYRQDPGQGLRLIYYSQIVNDFQKGDIAEGYSVSREKKESFPLTVTSAQKNPTAFYLCASKGQGSSLYGYTFGSGTRLTVV.

This clonotype was observed many times. The V gene is TRBV7-2, the J gene TRBJ2-2; D assignment may be TRBD1 or TRBD2 (5 bases each). V dropped 4 bases and J dropped 5 bases, with 8 bases sitting between them. Germline V gene sequence: CDR1 SGHTA, CDR2 FQGNSA. The length of the CDR3 is 13 residues. CDR3 sequence: CASSSGRTGELFF. As DNA, the CDR3 is TGTGCCAGCAGCTCGGGACGGACCGGGGAGCTGTTTTTT.

A note on this clonotype: This may stem from a read error, because a much larger clone lies one nucleotide away. The V and J genes are TRBV3-1 and TRBJ1-6, with 7 bases matching TRBD1. The CDR3 sequence is 15 residues long. Germline-derived CDR1 and CDR2 are LGHDT and YNNKEL (reference sequence). CDR3 region: CASSQDYTGVSPLNF. The CDR3 DNA sequence: TGTGCCAGCAGCCAAGATTACACAGGGGTATCTCCCCTCAACTTT.

This clonotype was picked up many times. The CDR3 DNA reads as TGTGCCATCAGTGAGGATAAGGCCCCGGAGCAGTTCTTC. Translating it yields CAISEDKAPEQFF. The rearrangement joins TRBV10-3 to TRBJ2-1; D uncertain. Germline V gives CDR1 ENHRY, CDR2 SYGVKD. The CDR3 is 13 residues long. Trimming shortened V by 2 bases and J by 10 bases, and 12 bases separated the two germline ends.

The chain joins TRBV19 to TRBJ2-1; possible D gene TRBD2, 5 bases. The germline V and J ends were trimmed by 6 bases and 9 bases, with 15 bases remaining between them. Germline assignment: CDR1 LNHDA and CDR2 SQIVND (reference sequence). This CDR3 spans 13 amino acids. CDR3 nucleotide sequence: TGTGCCAGTAGCGGGATCCAGCTAGGTGAGCAGTTCTTC. Its translation: CASSGIQLGEQFF. The whole variable domain, filled in from reference TRBV19 and TRBJ2-1, reads DGGITQSPKYLFRKEGQNVTLSCEQNLNHDAMYWYRQDPGQGLRLIYYSQIVNDFQKGDIAEGYSVSREKKESFPLTVTSAQKNPTAFYLCASSGIQLGEQFFGPGTRLTVL.

This clonotype has at least ten counts. This chain joins TRBV5-1 and TRBJ2-1, with D perhaps TRBD1 (5 bases). Germline V gene lookup returns CDR1 SGHRS and CDR2 YFSETQ. CDR3 length: 16 residues. Trimming pared 5 bases from V and 5 bases from J, leaving 20 bases between. As DNA, the CDR3 is TGCGCCAGCAGTTCCGGTCGCATGGGGCGCGACAATGAGCAGTTCTTC. Translation gives CASSSGRMGRDNEQFF.

This clonotype showed up many times. The rearrangement joins TRBV6-1 to TRBJ2-3, with 9 bases matching TRBD2. CDR1 MNHNS and CDR2 SASEGT come from the germline V gene. The junction had 14 bases not matched to a gene; V was cut back by 11 bases and J by 8 bases. CDR3 length: 14 residues. The CDR3 loop is CAGASGVLSGTQYF. CDR3 in DNA: TGTGCCGGGGCTAGCGGGGTCCTCTCGGGTACGCAGTATTTT.

With regard to this clonotype: A single base separates this from a much larger clone, so it may be a read error. The chain has TRBV6-5 and TRBJ1-5; the D gene is possibly TRBD1 (6 bases). Germline V gene lookup returns CDR1 MNHEY and CDR2 SVGAGI. This CDR3 is 14 amino acids long. CDR3 sequence reads: CAGRIPGVEQPQHF. The CDR3 DNA reads TGTGCCGGCAGGATACCAGGGGTAGAGCAGCCCCAGCATTTT.

The table lists this clonotype with many counts. The gene calls are TRBV7-2 and TRBJ2-2; maybe TRBD2 (5 bases). Trimming took 1 base from V and 5 from J, leaving 11 bases between them. CDR3 size: 15 residues. Germline assignment: CDR1 SGHTA and CDR2 FQGNSA. CDR3 region: CASSLGDYITGELFF. The DNA of the CDR3 is TGTGCCAGCAGCTTAGGAGACTACATTACCGGGGAGCTGTTTTTT.

This clonotype has ten or more counts. V is TRBV7-2 and J is TRBJ2-7; D tentatively reads TRBD1 or TRBD2 (5 bases each). The CDR3 length is 14 residues. CDR1 SGHTA and CDR2 FQGNSA come from the germline V gene. V lost 7 bases, J lost 6 bases, and 19 bases lay in between. The chain's CDR3 is CASTRLEPGSEQYF. As DNA, the CDR3 is TGTGCCAGCACCCGGTTGGAGCCAGGGAGCGAGCAGTACTTC.

The chain has TRBV11-2 and TRBJ2-1, with D perhaps TRBD1 (5 bases). CDR1 is SGHAT and CDR2 is FQNNGV in the germline V gene. The CDR3 runs 14 residues. The germline V and J ends were trimmed by 1 base and 3 bases, with 7 bases remaining between them. The CDR3 DNA is TGTGCCAGCAGCTTAGCGCAGGGCTACAATGAGCAGTTCTTC. Protein sequence: CASSLAQGYNEQFF.

This clonotype was recorded a few times. This may stem from a read error, because a much larger clone lies one nucleotide away. The chain carries TRBV13 and TRBJ2-5; 8 nucleotides match TRBD2. The CDR3 covers 13 residues. Germline V gene data show CDR1 as PRHDT and CDR2 as FYEKMQ (reference sequence). Trimming at V came to 5 bases and at J to 5 bases, leaving 4 bases not matched to a gene. The CDR3 region is CASSRGGGETQYF. The CDR3 DNA is TGTGCCAGCAGCCGGGGGGGCGGGGAGACCCAGTACTTC. The entire variable domain, with the rest obtained from reference TRBV13 and TRBJ2-5, is as follows: AAGVIQSPRHLIKEKRETATLKCYPIPRHDTVYWYQQGPGQDPQFLISFYEKMQSDKGSIPDRFSAQQFSDYHSELNMSSLELGDSALYFCASSRGGGETQYFGPGTRLLVL.

The table lists this clonotype with many counts. The rearrangement joins TRBV19 to TRBJ2-6; D is unresolved. Trimming took 5 bases from V and 0 from J, leaving 17 bases between them. The germline V gene encodes CDR1 LNHDA and CDR2 SQIVND (reference sequence). CDR3 length equals 18 residues. The CDR3 is CASSPRQVLPSGANVLTF. CDR3 sequence (DNA): TGTGCCAGTAGTCCCCGGCAGGTTCTTCCCTCTGGGGCCAACGTCCTGACTTTC.

This clonotype was seen ten or more times. The V call is TRBV7-2, the J call TRBJ2-3; TRBD1 or TRBD2 may be the D gene (6 bases each). CDR1 SGHTA and CDR2 FQGNSA come from the germline V gene. The CDR3 runs to 14 residues. With 5 bases removed from V and 4 bases from J, the gap between germline ends came to 13 bases. The CDR3 sequence: CASSRGVPADTQYF. CDR3 nucleotides: TGTGCCAGCAGCAGGGGGGTCCCGGCAGATACGCAGTATTTT.

This clonotype was observed many times. The chain employs TRBV20-1 and TRBJ2-5; 7 bases match TRBD2. This CDR3 is 16 amino acids long. Germline assignment: CDR1 DFQATT and CDR2 SNEGSKA (reference sequence). The trim removed 0 bases at V and 5 bases at J, leaving 12 bases unmatched. The CDR3 loop is CSARDRTGGLWETQYF. The CDR3, as DNA: TGCAGTGCTAGAGATAGGACGGGGGGTCTATGGGAGACCCAGTACTTC.

This clonotype was detected ten times or more. The rearrangement joins TRBV28 to TRBJ2-7, with D hard to call. Trimming removed 6 bases from V and 3 bases from J, with 6 bases in between. Germline values: CDR1 MDHEN, CDR2 SYDVKM. There are 11 residues in the CDR3. DNA of the CDR3: TGTGCCAGCAGCCGGCTCTACGAGCAGTACTTC. Translated: CASSRLYEQYF.

This clonotype was picked up many times. The V gene is TRBV6-4, the J gene TRBJ2-2; 7 positions match TRBD2. V shed 3 bases and J 5 bases; nucleotides not matched to a gene: 0. The CDR3 covers 13 residues. Germline CDR1 MRHNA, CDR2 SNTAGT. CDR3 in amino acids: CASSERETGELFF. CDR3 coding DNA: TGTGCCAGCAGTGAGCGGGAGACCGGGGAGCTGTTTTTT.

This clonotype was detected many times. The chain uses TRBV7-9 and TRBJ2-1; TRBD2 aligns across 12 bases. The CDR3 contains 14 residues. Germline V CDR1 and CDR2: SEHNR, FQNEAQ (reference sequence). V was clipped by 7 bases and J by 12 bases; unmatched bases: 10. DNA for the CDR3: TGTGCCAGCATGGGACTAGCGGGTTTTATTGGGCAGTTCTTC. Its translation: CASMGLAGFIGQFF.

The sample holds many counts of this clonotype. The chain has TRBV20-1 and TRBJ2-3, with TRBD1 matching over 8 bases. The CDR3 has 17 residues. From germline, CDR1 is DFQATT and CDR2 SNEGSKA (reference sequence). Trimming cost V 6 bases and J 0 bases; bases outside gene matches: 14. CDR3 DNA: TGCAGTGCAACGGACAGGGCGAAGCGGAATAGCACAGATACGCAGTATTTT. Protein: CSATDRAKRNSTDTQYF.

Ten or more counts support this clonotype. The chain carries TRBV10-3 and TRBJ1-2; 7 bases are shared with TRBD1. With 4 bases clipped from V and 3 bases from J, the junction kept 8 bases outside the gene matches. Germline CDR1 reads ENHRY; CDR2 reads SYGVKD. CDR3 length: 15 residues. The CDR3 region has the DNA TGTGCCATCAGTGGAGACAGGGTTCTGGACTATGGCTACACCTTC. This encodes CAISGDRVLDYGYTF.

This clonotype came up many times. This sequence joins TRBV10-3 and TRBJ1-5; 8 bases fit TRBD1. This CDR3 region has 12 residues. Losses at the gene ends were 9 bases for V and 7 bases for J; bases not matched to a gene: 5. The V gene's germline CDR1 is ENHRY and CDR2 SYGVKD. Written as DNA, the CDR3 is TGTGCCATTTCAGGGGGCATGCAGCCCCAGCATTTT. This gives the protein CAISGGMQPQHF.

This clonotype was recorded many times. V and J are TRBV5-1 and TRBJ2-7; TRBD2 agrees at 7 bases. The CDR3 loop spans 17 amino acids. Germline CDR1 and CDR2: SGHRS and YFSETQ. The V segment lost 3 bases and the J segment 0 bases; nucleotides outside the gene matches: 12. CDR3 amino acids: CASSSRPASGSSYEQYF. The CDR3 coding sequence is TGCGCCAGCAGCTCCCGGCCAGCTAGCGGCAGCTCCTACGAGCAGTACTTC.

This clonotype was seen many times. The J gene is TRBJ2-2, the V gene TRBV5-4, with 10 bases matching TRBD1. The CDR3 spans 17 residues. V was clipped by 4 bases and J by 6 bases; unmatched bases: 12. The germline gives CDR1 SGHNT, CDR2 YYREEE (reference sequence). For the CDR3, the DNA is TGTGCCAGCAGCCAACCCCCCGGGACAGGGGCATCCGGGGAGCTGTTTTTT. Amino acid sequence: CASSQPPGTGASGELFF.